These 11 T cell receptor beta chains share one sample of origin, sequenced in a study of T cells after yellow fever vaccination. In TCRdb, the 5' RACE reads were re-called with MiXCR into one record per CDR3 protein. The table includes 200,000 to 250,000 distinct CDR3 sequences, approximately 3% detected once. This material consisted of CD4+ T cells sorted from PBMCs, taken 10 days after the yellow fever booster vaccination. The receptors originated from a man aged 18 to 35 who received the YFV17D yellow fever vaccine.

CDR3 loop: CASKKKTGGYAEAFF. CDR3 in DNA: TGTGCCAGCAAAAAAAAAACAGGGGGCTACGCTGAAGCTTTCTTT. The V call is TRBV11-1, the J call TRBJ1-1; 9 nucleotides match TRBD1. The CDR3 runs to 15 residues. J gave up 6 bases and V 7 bases, and 12 bases lay outside the gene matches. Germline values: CDR1 SGHAT, CDR2 FQDESV (reference sequence).

This clonotype has just a few counts. This chain uses TRBV4-3 with TRBJ2-5, with no clear D. The CDR3 is 13 residues long. Germline V gene sequence: CDR1 LGHNA, CDR2 YSLEER. V was cut by 0 bases and J by 7 bases, with 9 bases left in between. In DNA form, the CDR3 reads TGCGCCAGCAGCCAAGAGGGCGGCGGGACCCAGTACTTC. Translated: CASSQEGGGTQYF.

The table lists this clonotype with a few counts. The V gene is TRBV5-1, the J gene TRBJ1-1, with D unclear. The V gene lost 2 bases and the J gene lost 1 base, with 12 bases spanning the gap. CDR3 size: 15 residues. CDR1 SGHRS and CDR2 YFSETQ come from the germline V gene. The CDR3 loop is CASSLSPLGNTEAFF. The CDR3 DNA reads as TGCGCCAGCAGCTTATCTCCGTTGGGGAACACTGAAGCTTTCTTT.

This clonotype was detected many times. The genes are TRBV12-3 or TRBV12-4 and TRBJ1-2; D is unresolved. The CDR3 covers 13 residues. V was pared by 9 bases and J by 3 bases, with 14 bases between. CDR3 nucleotide sequence: TGTGCCAGTGTAACTGGGCTAGACTATGGCTACACCTTC. Encoded protein: CASVTGLDYGYTF.

This clonotype showed up many times. V usage is TRBV5-1 and J usage is TRBJ1-1, with TRBD1 identical over 8 bases. Trimming took 0 bases from V and 9 from J; bases not matched to a gene: 7. The CDR3 runs 14 residues. CDR1 and CDR2 (germline): SGHRS, YFSETQ. CDR3 residues: CASSLGTGSIKAFF. CDR3 DNA sequence: TGCGCCAGCAGCTTGGGGACAGGGTCGATTAAAGCTTTCTTT.

This clonotype was seen ten or more times. The V gene is TRBV29-1, the J gene TRBJ2-7; 7 nucleotides line up with TRBD1. This CDR3 is 11 amino acids long. V was pared by 7 bases and J by 2 bases, with 2 bases of the junction left unmatched. Germline loops: CDR1 SQVTM, CDR2 ANQGSEA. CDR3 amino acids: CSAGQPYEQYF. CDR3 sequence (DNA): TGCAGCGCGGGACAGCCCTACGAGCAGTACTTC.

At least ten counts were recorded for this clonotype. V gene TRBV10-3 combines with J gene TRBJ2-3; D uncertain. Germline-derived CDR1 and CDR2 are ENHRY and SYGVKD. V was pared by 0 bases and J by 4 bases, with 2 bases between. This CDR3 has 12 amino acids. The CDR3 reads CAISESADTQYF. The CDR3 coding sequence is TGTGCCATCAGTGAGTCAGCAGATACGCAGTATTTT.

The chain joins TRBV6-6 to TRBJ2-2; TRBD1 matches at 11 bases. This CDR3 contains 14 residues. The germline CDR1 and CDR2 sequences are MNHNY and SVGAGI (reference sequence). Losses at the gene ends were 10 bases for V and 6 bases for J; bases not matched to a gene: 7. The CDR3 bases are TGTGCCACCGGAGGACAGGGGGCGGCCGGGGAGCTGTTTTTT. It translates to CATGGQGAAGELFF.

This clonotype is termed medium-sized. The genes are TRBV7-9 and TRBJ2-1; D possibly corresponds to TRBD2 (6 bases). The CDR3 has 12 amino acids. Germline V lookup: CDR1 SEHNR, CDR2 FQNEAQ (reference sequence). V lost 2 bases and J 8 bases, leaving 7 bases between the germline ends. Here the CDR3 DNA reads TGTGCCAGCAGCTTAACGGGGGATGAGCAGTTCTTC. Its protein is CASSLTGDEQFF.

Only a few counts were recorded for this clonotype. The chain carries TRBV6-2 or TRBV6-3 and TRBJ1-2; D gene uncertain. The CDR3 spans 15 residues. The ends were cut back, 7 bases at V and 5 bases at J, with 20 bases in the middle. The germline V gene encodes CDR1 MNHEY and CDR2 SVGEGT. The CDR3 coding sequence is TGTGCCAGCACCACCTCCGCCCGGTTCGGGTATGGCTACACCTTC. Protein: CASTTSARFGYGYTF.

Only a few counts were recorded for this clonotype. The rearrangement links TRBV24-1 to TRBJ2-5; 9 nucleotides align to TRBD1. From germline, CDR1 is KGHDR and CDR2 SFDVKD. V trimming: 4 bases; J trimming: 2 bases; junction bases outside the gene matches: 4. This CDR3 contains 15 residues. CDR3 DNA sequence: TGTGCCACCAGTGAGGGAGGGACAGGGCAAGAGACCCAGTACTTC. Its protein is CATSEGGTGQETQYF.